Below are 29 T cell receptor beta chains sequenced from a single sample in a study of CD8 T cells in Susac syndrome. With random hexamers, reverse transcription was performed on roughly 0.45 to 1 ug of RNA. TCRdb passed the immunoSEQ multiplex PCR reads through MiXCR, listing each CDR3 protein once. The sample yields under 150,000 distinct CDR3 sequences, 94% seen once. The sample consisted of CD8+ T cells from PBMCs. The receptors stem from a human donor in good health.

V and J are TRBV4-1 and TRBJ2-1, with 7 bases aligning to TRBD1. The CDR3 extends over 13 amino acids. Germline CDR1 reads MGHRA; CDR2 reads YSYEKL. After removal of 4 bases from V and 5 bases from J, the junction contained 2 bases not matched to a gene. CDR3 protein: CASSRTGDNEQFF. CDR3 nucleotides: TGCGCCAGCAGCCGAACAGGGGACAATGAGCAGTTCTTC.

CDR3 residues: CATTGTAGYEQYF. CDR3 coding DNA: TGTGCCACAACCGGGACAGCGGGCTACGAGCAGTACTTC. The chain joins TRBV19 to TRBJ2-7; tentatively, D is TRBD1 (7 bases). Trimming removed 10 bases from V and 3 bases from J, with 16 bases in between. Germline assignment: CDR1 LNHDA and CDR2 SQIVND (reference sequence). The length of the CDR3 is 13 residues.

This chain joins TRBV14 and TRBJ2-7; a possible D gene is TRBD1 (5 bases). Germline V gene sequence: CDR1 SGHDN, CDR2 FVKESK. This CDR3 region has 14 residues. V was trimmed by 3 bases and J by 5 bases, leaving 14 bases between them. The CDR3 spells CASSHRNRGHEQYF. In DNA, the CDR3 is TGTGCCAGCAGCCATCGCAATAGGGGCCACGAGCAGTACTTC.

V and J are TRBV29-1 and TRBJ1-2; D remains ambiguous. Germline CDR1 and CDR2: SQVTM and ANQGSEA. Trimming stripped 4 bases from V and 5 bases from J, with 14 bases between. The CDR3 totals 13 residues. DNA for the CDR3: TGCAGCGTTGTAGTCGGCTTGTCGTATGGCTACACCTTC. Residues: CSVVVGLSYGYTF.

The chain employs TRBV9 and TRBJ2-3; D possibly uses TRBD1 or TRBD2 (5 bases each). The CDR3 spans 12 residues. Germline lookup yields CDR1 SGDLS and CDR2 YYNGEE. V dropped 7 bases and J dropped 4 bases, with 10 bases sitting between them. The DNA for the CDR3 is TGTGCCAGCGGGACGTCGGCAGATACGCAGTATTTT. Amino acids: CASGTSADTQYF.

This clonotype was seen a single time. The V and J genes are TRBV4-3 and TRBJ2-3; 11 bases are shared with TRBD2. Looked up from germline, CDR1 is LGHNA and CDR2 is YSLEER. This CDR3 has 16 amino acids. After removal of 3 bases from V and 3 bases from J, the junction contained 5 bases not matched to a gene. CDR3: CASSQIAGGPTDTQYF. CDR3 nucleotide sequence: TGCGCCAGCAGCCAGATAGCGGGAGGGCCTACAGATACGCAGTATTTT.

This chain joins TRBV7-9 and TRBJ1-4; 8 nucleotides line up with TRBD1. Germline V gene data show CDR1 as SEHNR and CDR2 as FQNEAQ (reference sequence). This CDR3 contains 17 residues. Trimming took 6 bases from V and 0 from J; bases not matched to a gene: 9. Written as DNA, the CDR3 is TGTGCCAGCAGGGGGACAGGCGTTAGAGCAACTAATGAAAAACTGTTTTTT. It encodes CASRGTGVRATNEKLFF.

This clonotype has more than one count but fewer than ten. The rearrangement uses TRBV7-9 and TRBJ2-7; 7 bases are shared with TRBD1. This CDR3 contains 14 residues. Per the germline V gene, CDR1 is SEHNR and CDR2 is FQNEAQ (reference sequence). Losses at the gene ends were 5 bases for V and 7 bases for J; bases not matched to a gene: 11. The CDR3 region has the DNA TGTGCCAGCAGCCCAACAGGGGAAAAGGGGGAGCAGTACTTC. As protein: CASSPTGEKGEQYF. Drawing the rest from reference TRBV7-9 and TRBJ2-7, the complete variable domain is DTGVSQNPRHKITKRGQNVTFRCDPISEHNRLYWYRQTLGQGPEFLTYFQNEAQLEKSRLLSDRFSAERPKGSFSTLEIQRTEQGDSAMYLCASSPTGEKGEQYFGPGTRLTVT.

The chain uses TRBV29-1 and TRBJ2-1; D might be TRBD2 (6 bases). The length of the CDR3 is 14 residues. Trimming took 3 bases from V and 0 from J, leaving 9 bases between them. The germline CDR1 and CDR2 sequences are SQVTM and ANQGSEA. The CDR3: CSVDGDFSYNEQFF. The CDR3 DNA sequence: TGCAGCGTTGATGGGGACTTCTCCTACAATGAGCAGTTCTTC.

The V call is TRBV7-9, the J call TRBJ2-3, with D maybe TRBD2 (6 bases). Germline V CDR1 and CDR2: SEHNR, FQNEAQ (reference sequence). CDR3 length: 13 amino acids. V lost 5 bases and J 6 bases, leaving 12 bases between the germline ends. DNA of the CDR3: TGTGCCAGCAGCAGCGGAGGAGGGGATACGCAGTATTTT. Residues: CASSSGGGDTQYF.

The V and J genes are TRBV29-1 and TRBJ2-2; 10 bases fit TRBD2. Trimming cost V 8 bases and J 8 bases; bases outside gene matches: 14. This CDR3 contains 15 residues. CDR1 is SQVTM and CDR2 is ANQGSEA in the germline V gene. This CDR3 reads CSFKGLAGDTGELFF. Here the CDR3 DNA reads TGCAGCTTCAAGGGGCTAGCGGGAGATACGGGGGAGCTGTTTTTT.

This chain links TRBV27 with TRBJ1-2; weak D call: TRBD1 (5 bases). V lost 5 bases, J lost 8 bases, and 18 bases lay in between. Per germline, CDR1 MNHEY and CDR2 SMNVEV (reference sequence). The CDR3 spans 14 residues. The CDR3 DNA reads TGTGCCAGCAGTCCCGGGACGGCGGGGAGCGGCTACACCTTC. This gives the protein CASSPGTAGSGYTF.

This rearrangement joins TRBV3-1 to TRBJ2-1; D not resolved. Trimming took 5 bases from V and 5 from J, leaving 19 bases between them. The CDR3 sequence is 16 residues long. Germline V CDR1 and CDR2: LGHDT, YNNKEL (reference sequence). CDR3 loop: CASSSTPGLLDNEQFF. Here the CDR3 DNA reads TGTGCCAGCAGCTCAACACCTGGCTTGTTGGACAATGAGCAGTTCTTC.

This rearrangement joins TRBV30 to TRBJ1-1; weak D call: TRBD1 (5 bases). V was cut by 3 bases and J by 0 bases, with 8 bases left in between. Per germline, CDR1 GTSNPN and CDR2 SVGIG (reference sequence). The CDR3 length is 13 residues. Here the CDR3 DNA reads TGTGCCTGGAGGGGACGGATGAACACTGAAGCTTTCTTT. Protein: CAWRGRMNTEAFF. Full variable domain (outside the CDR3, taken from reference TRBV30 and TRBJ1-1): SQTIHQWPATLVQPVGSPLSLECTVEGTSNPNLYWYRQAAGRGLQLLFYSVGIGQISSEVPQNLSASRPQDRQFILSSKKLLLSDSGFYLCAWRGRMNTEAFFGQGTRLTVV.

The V and J genes are TRBV9 and TRBJ1-4; no definite D call. The V end lost 3 bases, the J end lost 8 bases, and 8 bases lay between the germline ends. The CDR3 loop spans 12 amino acids. CDR1 is SGDLS, CDR2 YYNGEE, per germline. The CDR3 region has the DNA TGTGCCAGCAGCGGCGGGGAGGAAAAACTGTTTTTT. Its protein product is CASSGGEEKLFF.

This chain joins TRBV24-1 and TRBJ2-7; 7 nucleotides line up with TRBD2. The ends lost 5 bases at V and 6 bases at J; junction bases unmatched: 6. Germline assignment: CDR1 KGHDR and CDR2 SFDVKD. This CDR3 has 13 residues. The CDR3 reads CATSGAGAPEQYF. CDR3 bases: TGTGCCACCAGTGGGGCGGGAGCCCCCGAGCAGTACTTC.

The genes are TRBV7-9 and TRBJ2-7; 11 bases agree with TRBD2. This CDR3 spans 16 amino acids. Unmatched junction bases numbered 16, after V lost 10 bases and J lost 5 bases. Germline loops: CDR1 SEHNR, CDR2 FQNEAQ (reference sequence). The CDR3 DNA reads as TGTGCCACCACGGAATCCGGGACTAGCGGTCTCGACGAGCAGTACTTC. Protein: CATTESGTSGLDEQYF.

The CDR3 is CASSLWAGGGTDTQYF. The CDR3 nucleotides read TGTGCCAGCAGTTTATGGGCAGGCGGGGGCACAGATACGCAGTATTTT. V is TRBV27 and J is TRBJ2-3; tentatively, D is TRBD2 (6 bases). Trimming shortened V by 1 base and J by 1 base, and 12 bases separated the two germline ends. The CDR3 consists of 16 residues. Germline V gene sequence: CDR1 MNHEY, CDR2 SMNVEV (reference sequence).

The V and J genes are TRBV7-9 and TRBJ2-5, with 7 nucleotides matching TRBD1. Germline trimming cut 5 bases from V and 2 bases from J; bases unmatched to any gene: 8. There are 15 residues in the CDR3. Germline-derived CDR1 and CDR2 are SEHNR and FQNEAQ (reference sequence). The chain's CDR3 is CASSGSGQEQETQYF. CDR3 DNA sequence: TGTGCCAGCAGCGGGAGCGGACAGGAACAAGAGACCCAGTACTTC.

The genes are TRBV24-1 and TRBJ1-2; D gene unclear. Trimming removed 4 bases from V and 8 bases from J, with 10 bases in between. There are 12 residues in the CDR3. Per germline, CDR1 KGHDR and CDR2 SFDVKD. This CDR3 reads CATSERVGGYTF. CDR3 nucleotides: TGTGCCACCAGTGAGAGGGTTGGAGGCTACACCTTC.

The V gene is TRBV24-1, the J gene TRBJ2-1, with 7 bases identical to TRBD2. V trimming: 4 bases; J trimming: 0 bases; junction bases outside the gene matches: 5. The CDR3 extends over 16 amino acids. The germline CDR1 and CDR2 sequences are KGHDR and SFDVKD. CDR3 nucleotide sequence: TGTGCCACCAGTGACCATACTAGCGTCTCCTACAATGAGCAGTTCTTC. Encoded protein: CATSDHTSVSYNEQFF.

The chain combines TRBV11-2 with TRBJ2-1; D is possibly TRBD2 (6 bases). This CDR3 region has 17 residues. CDR1 and CDR2 (germline): SGHAT, FQNNGV. Trimming removed 3 bases at V and 1 base at J, with 16 bases between. CDR3 amino acids: CASSFPTGTLSYNEQFF. In DNA form, the CDR3 reads TGTGCCAGCAGCTTCCCGACCGGGACTCTATCCTACAATGAGCAGTTCTTC.

V is TRBV7-2 and J is TRBJ2-3; 9 bases are shared with TRBD1. Germline-derived CDR1 and CDR2 are SGHTA and FQGNSA. V trimming: 5 bases; J trimming: 4 bases; junction bases outside the gene matches: 7. This CDR3 spans 15 amino acids. The CDR3 spells CASSKRDRASDTQYF. CDR3 DNA: TGTGCCAGCAGCAAACGGGACAGGGCGTCAGATACGCAGTATTTT.

J is TRBJ2-2 and V is TRBV20-1, with D possibly being TRBD2 (6 bases). Germline-derived CDR1 and CDR2 are DFQATT and SNEGSKA (reference sequence). The CDR3 runs to 13 residues. The ends were cut back, 4 bases at V and 7 bases at J, with 13 bases in the middle. DNA of the CDR3: TGCAGTGCTATCACGGGACTTCGCGGGGAGCTGTTTTTT. Its translation is CSAITGLRGELFF.

The gene calls are TRBV9 and TRBJ1-2; a weak D match, TRBD1 (5 bases). V dropped 0 bases and J dropped 4 bases, with 10 bases sitting between them. Germline CDR1 reads SGDLS; CDR2 reads YYNGEE. This CDR3 spans 14 amino acids. Here the CDR3 DNA reads TGTGCCAGCAGCGTAGATGGGGGTTTCTATGGCTACACCTTC. Translating gives CASSVDGGFYGYTF.

The genes are TRBV20-1 and TRBJ2-7, with TRBD2 matching over 8 bases. V shed 6 bases and J 6 bases; nucleotides not matched to a gene: 13. The germline gives CDR1 DFQATT, CDR2 SNEGSKA (reference sequence). The CDR3 length is 14 residues. As DNA, the CDR3 is TGCAGTGCCCCTAGCCGGGAGGGCCGGTTCGAGCAGTACTTC. It encodes CSAPSREGRFEQYF.

This clonotype was found once. The chain has TRBV14 and TRBJ2-7; D is uncertain. V lost 0 bases and J lost 1, with 7 bases in between. This CDR3 has 14 amino acids. CDR1 and CDR2 from the germline V gene are SGHDN and FVKESK. The CDR3 coding sequence is TGTGCCAGCAGCCAAGATGGGAATTCCTACGAGCAGTACTTC. Protein product: CASSQDGNSYEQYF.

The chain has TRBV12-3 or TRBV12-4 and TRBJ2-1; tentatively, D is TRBD1 (6 bases). The CDR3 sequence is 12 residues long. V lost 5 bases to trimming and J lost 13 bases, with 15 bases between them. CDR3 region: CASSIQGLEQFF. CDR3 nucleotides: TGTGCCAGCAGTATACAGGGTTTGGAACAGTTCTTC.

The chain uses TRBV30 and TRBJ2-1; maybe TRBD2 (5 bases). Trimming took 3 bases from V and 6 from J, leaving 18 bases between them. Germline V gives CDR1 GTSNPN, CDR2 SVGIG (reference sequence). This CDR3 has 15 amino acids. Written as DNA, the CDR3 is TGTGCCTGGAGACCCTACGACACGACTACCAATGAGCAGTTCTTC. Translation: CAWRPYDTTTNEQFF.